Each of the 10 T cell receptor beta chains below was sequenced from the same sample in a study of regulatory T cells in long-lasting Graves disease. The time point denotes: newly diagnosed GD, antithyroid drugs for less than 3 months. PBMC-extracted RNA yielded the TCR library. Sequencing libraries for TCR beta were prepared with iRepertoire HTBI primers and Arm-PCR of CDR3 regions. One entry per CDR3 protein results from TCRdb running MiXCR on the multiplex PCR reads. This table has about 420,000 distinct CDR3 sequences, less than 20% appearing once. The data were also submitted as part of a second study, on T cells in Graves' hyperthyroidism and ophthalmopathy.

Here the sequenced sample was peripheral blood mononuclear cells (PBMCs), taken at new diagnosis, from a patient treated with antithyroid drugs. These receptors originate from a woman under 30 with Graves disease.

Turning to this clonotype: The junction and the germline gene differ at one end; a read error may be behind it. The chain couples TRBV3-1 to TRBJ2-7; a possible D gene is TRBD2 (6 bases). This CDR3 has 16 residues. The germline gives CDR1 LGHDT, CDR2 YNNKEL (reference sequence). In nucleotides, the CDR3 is TGTGCCAGCAGCTCCTCGGGACTCACAGGCTCCTACGAGCGGTACTTC. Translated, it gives CASSSSGLTGSYERYF.

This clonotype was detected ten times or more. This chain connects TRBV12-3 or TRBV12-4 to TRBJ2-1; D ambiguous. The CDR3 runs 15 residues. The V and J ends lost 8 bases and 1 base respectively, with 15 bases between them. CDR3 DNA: TGTGCCAGCGGAGAGACTCCATCATCCTACAATGAGCAGTTCTTC. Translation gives CASGETPSSYNEQFF.

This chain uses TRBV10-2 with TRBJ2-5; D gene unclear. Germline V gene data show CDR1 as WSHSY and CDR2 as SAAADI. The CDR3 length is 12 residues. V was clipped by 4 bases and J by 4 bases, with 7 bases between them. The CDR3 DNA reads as TGCGCCAGCAGTGCTGGGTCAGAGACCCAGTACTTC. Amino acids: CASSAGSETQYF.

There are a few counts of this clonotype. In nucleotides, the CDR3 is TGTGCCAGCAGCGAAGGGACAGGGCGTAATTCACCCCTCCACTTT. This translates into CASSEGTGRNSPLHF. The gene calls are TRBV9 and TRBJ1-6; 9 bases match TRBD1. Trimming removed 3 bases from V and 6 bases from J; junction bases left unmatched: 4. CDR1 and CDR2 (germline): SGDLS, YYNGEE. The CDR3 runs 15 residues.

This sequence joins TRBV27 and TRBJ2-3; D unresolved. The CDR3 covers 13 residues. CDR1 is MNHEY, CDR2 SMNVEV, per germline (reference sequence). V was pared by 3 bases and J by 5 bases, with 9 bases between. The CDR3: CASSFLNRDTQYF. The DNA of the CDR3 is TGTGCCAGCAGTTTCCTCAACCGAGATACGCAGTATTTT.

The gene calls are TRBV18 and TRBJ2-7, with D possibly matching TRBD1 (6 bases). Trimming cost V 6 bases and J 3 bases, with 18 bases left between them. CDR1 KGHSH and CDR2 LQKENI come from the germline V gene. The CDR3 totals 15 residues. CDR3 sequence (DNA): TGTGCCAGCTCCCCCACCGCGGACAGATACTACGAGCAGTACTTC. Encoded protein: CASSPTADRYYEQYF.

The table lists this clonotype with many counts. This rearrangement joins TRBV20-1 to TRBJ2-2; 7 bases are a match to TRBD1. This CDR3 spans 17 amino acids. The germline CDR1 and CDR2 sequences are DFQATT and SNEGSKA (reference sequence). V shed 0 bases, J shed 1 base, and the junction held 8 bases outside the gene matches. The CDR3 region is CSARDPRTGLNTGELFF. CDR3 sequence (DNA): TGCAGTGCTAGAGATCCGAGGACAGGATTGAACACCGGGGAGCTGTTTTTT.

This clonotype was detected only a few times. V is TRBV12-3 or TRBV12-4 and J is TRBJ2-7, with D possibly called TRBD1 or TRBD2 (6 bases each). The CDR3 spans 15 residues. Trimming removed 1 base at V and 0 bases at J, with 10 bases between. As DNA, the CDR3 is TGTGCCAGCAGTTTAGTCGGGGGCCCCTCCTACGAGCAGTACTTC. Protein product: CASSLVGGPSYEQYF.

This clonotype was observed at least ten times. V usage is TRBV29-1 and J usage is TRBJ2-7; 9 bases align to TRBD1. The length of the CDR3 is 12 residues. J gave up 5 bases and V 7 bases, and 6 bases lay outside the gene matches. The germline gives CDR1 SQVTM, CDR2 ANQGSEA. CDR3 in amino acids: CSGGTGLDEQYF. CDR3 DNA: TGCAGCGGAGGGACAGGGCTGGACGAGCAGTACTTC.

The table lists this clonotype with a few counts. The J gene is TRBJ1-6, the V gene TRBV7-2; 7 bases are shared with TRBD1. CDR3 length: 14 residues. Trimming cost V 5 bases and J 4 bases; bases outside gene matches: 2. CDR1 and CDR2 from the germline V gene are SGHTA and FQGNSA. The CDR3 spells CASSGTAYNSPLHF. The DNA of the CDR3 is TGTGCCAGCAGCGGGACAGCATATAATTCACCCCTCCACTTT.